The rows below give T cell receptor beta chains drawn from one sample of a study of OX40 agonist ivuxolimab in advanced cancers. Some clones are missing from TCRdb's copy, which holds only in-frame ones; the method was immunoSEQ multiplex PCR. This table holds about 19,000 clones, 80% to 95% found once. The source material was CD4+ or CD8+ T cells sorted from blood, sampled in a trial of the OX40 agonist ivuxolimab. The receptors originated from an adult with an advanced solid tumor such as melanoma, head and neck, liver or kidney cancer. The conserved cysteine and the conserved F or W are not part of the CDR3 here. Fields, in order: CDR3 protein, J gene, V gene, D gene. A D gene is named only where the DNA matches it firmly.

cdr3_aa: ASSLPLPRTGELF; j_call: TRBJ2-2; v_call: TRBV28; d_call: NA
cdr3_aa: ASSADPLAGVNNEQF; j_call: TRBJ2-1; v_call: TRBV9; d_call: TRBD2
cdr3_aa: ASSQWAGELF; j_call: TRBJ2-2; v_call: TRBV19; d_call: NA
cdr3_aa: ASSLSTGPTGELF; j_call: TRBJ2-2; v_call: TRBV4-3; d_call: TRBD1
cdr3_aa: ASSSGQGEDGQETQY; j_call: TRBJ2-5; v_call: TRBV11-3; d_call: TRBD1
cdr3_aa: ASTPSLADNTGELF; j_call: TRBJ2-2; v_call: TRBV2; d_call: TRBD2
cdr3_aa: ASSLFSQGATDTQY; j_call: TRBJ2-3; v_call: TRBV7-6; d_call: TRBD1
cdr3_aa: ASRPLSLPSYEQY; j_call: TRBJ2-7; v_call: TRBV7-9; d_call: NA
cdr3_aa: ASSPLSPPEQY; j_call: TRBJ2-7; v_call: TRBV4-2; d_call: NA
cdr3_aa: ASSLAGTGGTEAF; j_call: TRBJ1-1; v_call: TRBV7-3; d_call: TRBD1
cdr3_aa: ASGVSDEQY; j_call: TRBJ2-7; v_call: TRBV9; d_call: NA
cdr3_aa: ASSQDSNEQF; j_call: TRBJ2-1; v_call: TRBV4-2; d_call: NA
cdr3_aa: ASSELGRTKTQY; j_call: TRBJ2-5; v_call: TRBV25-1; d_call: NA
cdr3_aa: ASSPGGARTEAF; j_call: TRBJ1-1; v_call: TRBV11-2; d_call: NA
cdr3_aa: ASKLARAYEQY; j_call: TRBJ2-7; v_call: TRBV2; d_call: TRBD2
cdr3_aa: SVETTPTGTSGYNEQF; j_call: TRBJ2-1; v_call: TRBV29-1; d_call: TRBD2
cdr3_aa: ASSPPNGELF; j_call: TRBJ2-2; v_call: TRBV9; d_call: NA
cdr3_aa: ASSYRWNTEAF; j_call: TRBJ1-1; v_call: TRBV27; d_call: NA
cdr3_aa: ASSWTGVYEQY; j_call: NA; v_call: TRBV7-2; d_call: TRBD1